The 15 T cell receptor beta chains given below trace back to one sample, sequenced in a study of blood T cell repertoires in COVID-19. Assay: immunoSEQ multiplex PCR; the TCRdb copy retains only in-frame clones and omits some. The sample contains about 160,000 clones, under 85% of which appear only once. Sequencing used peripheral blood. These receptors were obtained from a woman aged 80 or over with acute or convalescent COVID-19.

This chain connects TRBV3-1 (or the pseudogene TRBV3-2) to TRBJ1-4, with D maybe TRBD1 (6 bases). Germline CDR1 and CDR2: LGHDT and YNNKEL (reference sequence). This CDR3 comprises 14 residues. Trimming pared 2 bases from V and 8 bases from J, leaving 12 bases between. DNA of the CDR3: TGTGCCAGCAGCCAACATGACAGGCTGGAAAAACTGTTTTTT. Residues: CASSQHDRLEKLFF.

The chain is built from TRBV14 and TRBJ1-1; tentatively, D is TRBD1 (6 bases). Germline CDR1 and CDR2: SGHDN and FVKESK. Trimming removed 7 bases at V and 7 bases at J, with 16 bases between. The CDR3 has 13 amino acids. This CDR3 reads CASTQGRDGEAFF. The CDR3 DNA reads TGTGCCAGCACCCAGGGGAGGGACGGTGAAGCTTTCTTT.

This clone was detected only a few times. V and J are TRBV5-4 and TRBJ2-7, with D uncertain. V lost 4 bases, J lost 1 base, and 15 bases lay in between. In germline, CDR1 is SGHNT, CDR2 YYREEE (reference sequence). The CDR3 has 15 residues. Here the CDR3 DNA reads TGTGCCAGCAGCCCTCCGTCAGGCAATTCCTACGAGCAGTACTTC. This codes for CASSPPSGNSYEQYF.

The chain employs TRBV11-3 and TRBJ1-1; D might be TRBD1 (5 bases). This CDR3 contains 14 residues. CDR1 is SGHNT and CDR2 is YENEEA in the germline V gene. Trimming took 3 bases from V and 1 from J, leaving 9 bases between them. CDR3 amino acids: CASSFGAGNTEAFF. DNA for the CDR3: TGTGCCAGCAGCTTTGGGGCTGGGAACACTGAAGCTTTCTTT.

The gene calls are TRBV4-2 and TRBJ2-7; 11 nucleotides align to TRBD2. Germline CDR1 reads LGHNA; CDR2 reads YNFKEQ. Unmatched junction bases numbered 7, after V lost 0 bases and J lost 6 bases. The CDR3 is made up of 16 amino acids. In nucleotides, the CDR3 is TGTGCCAGCAGCCAAGATGGGGGACTAGCGGCGTCCGAGCAGTACTTC. Protein: CASSQDGGLAASEQYF.

This clone was seen a single time. V is TRBV10-3 and J is TRBJ2-3; D call uncertain. With 10 bases removed from V and 4 bases from J, the gap between germline ends came to 15 bases. The CDR3 runs 13 residues. Germline CDR1 and CDR2: ENHRY and SYGVKD. The CDR3 region has the DNA TGTGCCACCGTCCCCCCAGATGCAGATACGCAGTATTTT. It encodes CATVPPDADTQYF.

The chain couples TRBV4-3 to TRBJ1-4; D call uncertain. Between the trimmed V and J ends, which lost 1 base and 5 bases, there was a span of 8 bases. From germline, CDR1 is LGHNA and CDR2 YSLEER. The CDR3 loop spans 14 amino acids. Written as DNA, the CDR3 is TGCGCCAGCAGCCAAGGCCAACAGAATGAAAAACTGTTTTTT. This codes for CASSQGQQNEKLFF.

The chain joins TRBV2 to TRBJ2-7; D may be TRBD1 (6 bases). Trimming took 8 bases from V and 2 from J, leaving 13 bases between them. CDR1 and CDR2 from the germline V gene are SNHLY and FYNNEI. CDR3 length equals 13 residues. This chain's CDR3 is CASGGDNAYEQYF. The CDR3 nucleotides read TGTGCCAGCGGTGGGGACAACGCCTACGAGCAGTACTTC.

V usage is TRBV11-2 and J usage is TRBJ1-6; maybe TRBD1 (5 bases). The CDR3 totals 16 residues. With 5 bases removed from V and 9 bases from J, the gap between germline ends came to 20 bases. Germline loops: CDR1 SGHAT, CDR2 FQNNGV. CDR3: CASSLQVSAWASPLHF. The DNA for the CDR3 is TGTGCCAGCAGCCTACAGGTCTCTGCTTGGGCTTCACCCCTCCACTTT.

V gene TRBV30 combines with J gene TRBJ1-2; D remains unclear. CDR1 and CDR2 (germline): GTSNPN, SVGIG (reference sequence). The CDR3 runs 14 residues. Trimming cost V 1 base and J 3 bases, with 12 bases left between them. The CDR3 sequence: CAWSEEKGDYGYTF. CDR3 bases: TGTGCCTGGAGTGAGGAGAAGGGAGACTATGGCTACACCTTC.

V and J are TRBV19 and TRBJ2-1; unclear D gene. Germline loops: CDR1 LNHDA, CDR2 SQIVND (reference sequence). V was trimmed by 0 bases and J by 5 bases, leaving 11 bases between them. This CDR3 region has 15 residues. The CDR3 sequence is CASSIDQNNHNEQFF. The CDR3 DNA is TGTGCCAGTAGTATAGATCAAAACAACCACAATGAGCAGTTCTTC.

The chain couples TRBV2 to TRBJ1-2, with D possibly being TRBD1 (6 bases). Trimming took off 3 bases at V and 7 bases at J, with 12 bases between the two ends. This CDR3 is 13 amino acids long. CDR1 and CDR2 (germline): SNHLY, FYNNEI. CDR3 sequence: CASSDAGASGYTF. CDR3 DNA: TGTGCCAGCAGTGACGCAGGGGCAAGTGGCTACACCTTC.

The gene calls are TRBV19 and TRBJ1-6; tentatively, D is TRBD1 (6 bases). Germline lookup yields CDR1 LNHDA and CDR2 SQIVND (reference sequence). V was shortened by 5 bases and J by 8 bases, with 10 bases between the two germline ends. The CDR3 has 13 residues. The CDR3 is CASSWAGDSPLHF. CDR3 DNA sequence: TGTGCCAGTAGTTGGGCAGGGGATTCACCCCTCCACTTT.

The chain is built from TRBV11-3 and TRBJ2-1; 8 nucleotides agree with TRBD2. Per the germline V gene, CDR1 is SGHNT and CDR2 is YENEEA. CDR3 length: 15 amino acids. V trimming: 3 bases; J trimming: 7 bases; junction bases outside the gene matches: 8. Here the CDR3 DNA reads TGTGCCAGCAGCTTGGCGGGACTAGGGAGAAATGAGCAGTTCTTC. Translation gives CASSLAGLGRNEQFF.

The chain uses TRBV18 and TRBJ2-1; D remains ambiguous. V was pared by 0 bases and J by 5 bases, with 11 bases between. Germline V CDR1 and CDR2: KGHSH, LQKENI. There are 15 residues in the CDR3. The CDR3 DNA is TGTGCCAGCTCACCACCGGAGACTCCTCACAATGAGCAGTTCTTC. It is translated as CASSPPETPHNEQFF.